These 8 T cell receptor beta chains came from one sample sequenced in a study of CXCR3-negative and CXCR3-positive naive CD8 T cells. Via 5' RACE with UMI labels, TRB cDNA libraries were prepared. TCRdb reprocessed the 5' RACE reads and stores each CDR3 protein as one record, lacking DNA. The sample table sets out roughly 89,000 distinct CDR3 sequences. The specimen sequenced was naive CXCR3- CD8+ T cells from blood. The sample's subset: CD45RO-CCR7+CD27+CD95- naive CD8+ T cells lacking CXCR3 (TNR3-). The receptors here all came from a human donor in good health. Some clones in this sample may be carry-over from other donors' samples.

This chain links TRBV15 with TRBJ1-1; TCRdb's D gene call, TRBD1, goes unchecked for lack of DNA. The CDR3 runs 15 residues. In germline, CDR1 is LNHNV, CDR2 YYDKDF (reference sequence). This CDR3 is CATSRGGDGNTEAFF.

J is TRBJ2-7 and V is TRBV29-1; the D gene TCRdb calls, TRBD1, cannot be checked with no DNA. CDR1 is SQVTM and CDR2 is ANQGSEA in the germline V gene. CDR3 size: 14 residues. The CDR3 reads CSVVMWTASYEQYF.

CDR3 protein: CASSSPAGRYNEQFF. V is TRBV7-2 and J is TRBJ2-1; TCRdb gives TRBD1 as the D gene, but with no DNA this cannot be confirmed. The V gene's germline CDR1 is SGHTA and CDR2 FQGNSA. The CDR3 length is 15 residues.

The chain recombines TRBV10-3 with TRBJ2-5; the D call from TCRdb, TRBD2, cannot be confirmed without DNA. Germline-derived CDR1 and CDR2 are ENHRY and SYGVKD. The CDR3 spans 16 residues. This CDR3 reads CATSDPNSGRGETQYF.

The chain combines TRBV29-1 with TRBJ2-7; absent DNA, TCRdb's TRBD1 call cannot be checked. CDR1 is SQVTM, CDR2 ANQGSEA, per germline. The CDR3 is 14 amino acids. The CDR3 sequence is CSVDVTGEAYEQYF.

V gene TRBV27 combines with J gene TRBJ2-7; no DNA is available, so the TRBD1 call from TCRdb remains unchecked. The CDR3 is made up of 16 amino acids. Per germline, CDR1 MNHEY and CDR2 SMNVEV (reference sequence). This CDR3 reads CASSLEGVGGSYEQYF.

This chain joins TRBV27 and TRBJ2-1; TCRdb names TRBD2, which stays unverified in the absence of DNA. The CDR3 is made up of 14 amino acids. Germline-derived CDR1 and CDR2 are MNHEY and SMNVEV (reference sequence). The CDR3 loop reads CASSPEGVMNEQFF.

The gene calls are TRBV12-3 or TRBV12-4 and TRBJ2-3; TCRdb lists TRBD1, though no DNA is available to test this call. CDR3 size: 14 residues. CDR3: CASSLGPSTDTQYF.